This T cell receptor (beta chain) emerged from a study of blood T cell repertoires in COVID-19. Study overall: Collection of acute and convalescent COVID-19 samples took place in the United States, Italy and Spain. Sample material is recorded as cDNA or gDNA derived from T cells, B-cell-depleted T cells, or PBMCs.

In its sample, this clone was seen a few times. Authors' processing steps: From reference gene primer amplification, estimates of nucleated cell counts were derived. TCRdb keeps only in-frame clones here, not all; method: immunoSEQ multiplex PCR. V and J calls and clone size are copied from that table; D and trimming were computed from the DNA. The data show some 200,000 clones, around 83% seen once. Germline lookup yields CDR1 MNHEY and CDR2 SMNVEV (reference sequence). The CDR3 has 14 amino acids. The junction had 8 bases not matched to a gene; V was cut back by 5 bases and J by 6 bases. The sample consisted of peripheral blood. The J gene is TRBJ1-2, the V gene TRBV27; 8 nucleotides align to TRBD1. This clonotype was obtained from a woman aged 40 to 50 with acute or convalescent COVID-19. The CDR3 bases are TGTGCCAGCAGTCTACAGGGGGACGCGGATGGCTACACCTTC. Residues: CASSLQGDADGYTF.